The present T cell receptor beta chain was sequenced within a study of T cells after yellow fever vaccination. This clonotype was seen repeatedly, ten times or more. The 5'RACE template-switching step produced TCR cDNA and added a universal primer site and UMIs. Each CDR3 protein is one row after TCRdb ran MiXCR on the 5' RACE reads. The sample yields 250,000 to 400,000 distinct CDR3 sequences, around 4.5% seen once. From germline, CDR1 is SGHTA and CDR2 FQGTGA. The CDR3 extends over 15 amino acids. V lost 1 base, J lost 3 bases, and 11 bases lay in between. The chain employs TRBV7-3 and TRBJ2-3, with no clear D. The source material was PBMCs, sampled 15 days after the yellow fever booster vaccination. This sequence was found in a man aged 18 to 30 who received the YFV17D yellow fever vaccine. The CDR3 bases are TGTGCCAGCAGCTTAAATCAGCCCCGGACAGATACGCAGTATTTT. Protein: CASSLNQPRTDTQYF.